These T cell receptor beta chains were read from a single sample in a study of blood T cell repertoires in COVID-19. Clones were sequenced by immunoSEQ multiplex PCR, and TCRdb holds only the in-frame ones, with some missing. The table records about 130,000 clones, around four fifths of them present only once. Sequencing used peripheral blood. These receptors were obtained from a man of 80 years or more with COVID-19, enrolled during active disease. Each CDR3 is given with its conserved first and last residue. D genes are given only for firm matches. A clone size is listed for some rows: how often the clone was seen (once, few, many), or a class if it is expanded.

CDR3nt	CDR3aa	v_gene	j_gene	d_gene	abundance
TGTGCCAGCAGTTTGTTTAGCGGGAGTCAGGACACAGATACGCAGTATTTT	CASSLFSGSQDTDTQYF	TRBV27	TRBJ2-3	TRBD2	-
TGCGCCAGCAACCACGGGACAGGGTCGTCCGGGGAGCTGTTTTTT	CASNHGTGSSGELFF	TRBV5-1	TRBJ2-2	TRBD1	-
TGTGCCAGCAGTGAACAGGGGCACTATGGCTACACCTTC	CASSEQGHYGYTF	TRBV6-1	TRBJ1-2	-	few
TGTGCCAGCAGTCGGGACACTAACTATGGCTACACCTTC	CASSRDTNYGYTF	TRBV7-9	TRBJ1-2	-	-
TGTGCCAGCAGTGGGGCATTTGAGCAGTTCTTC	CASSGAFEQFF	TRBV2	TRBJ2-1	-	-
TGTGCCACCAGTGACACGACGGGAATCTCCTACAATGAGCAGTTCTTC	CATSDTTGISYNEQFF	TRBV24-1	TRBJ2-1	-	-
TGCGCCAGCAGCCAAGTGTGGACAAATAATTCACCCCTCCACTTT	CASSQVWTNNSPLHF	TRBV4-1	TRBJ1-6	-	-
TGTGCCAGCAGCGTAGAGCCTCGCGGGAGCAAATACTACAATGAGCAGTTCTTC	CASSVEPRGSKYYNEQFF	TRBV9	TRBJ2-1	TRBD2	-
TGCGCCAGCAGCTTGTTGACAGGGGCCCCTGAAGCTTTCTTT	CASSLLTGAPEAFF	TRBV5-1	TRBJ1-1	TRBD1	-
TGTGCCAGCAGCCAAGATCAGGAAGGGCGGGGTCAGTACTTC	CASSQDQEGRGQYF	TRBV3-1/TRBV3-2	TRBJ2-7	-	once
TGTGCCAGCAGTTATGGGCAGGGCCAAGAGACCCAGTACTTC	CASSYGQGQETQYF	TRBV6-6	TRBJ2-5	-	-
TGTGCCAGTAGGACTGGTGCCGGAGGCGAAAAACTGTTTTTT	CASRTGAGGEKLFF	TRBV19	TRBJ1-4	-	-
TGTGCCAGCAGCACCTCCGGGACAGGGGGCCACAATGAGCAGTTCTTC	CASSTSGTGGHNEQFF	TRBV28	TRBJ2-1	TRBD1	-
TGTGCCAGCAGCCCGGGACATTCCGATCAGCCCCAGCATTTT	CASSPGHSDQPQHF	TRBV5-5	TRBJ1-5	-	-
TGTGCCAGCAGTGAACTCCCGAACACTGAAGCTTTCTTT	CASSELPNTEAFF	TRBV6-1	TRBJ1-1	-	-
TGTGCCAGCAGCCGCGCGGCCCAAGAGACCCAGTACTTC	CASSRAAQETQYF	TRBV28	TRBJ2-5	-	-
TGTGCCTGGAGTGTTGGTAGTTCGGATACGCAGTATTTT	CAWSVGSSDTQYF	TRBV30	TRBJ2-3	-	-
TGTGCCAGCAGCCCTACAGGGAGAAATGAGCAGTTCTTC	CASSPTGRNEQFF	TRBV7-9	TRBJ2-1	-	-
TGTGCCAGCAGTTTAAACACCCTGTCTGGAAACACCATATATTTT	CASSLNTLSGNTIYF	TRBV28	TRBJ1-3	-	-
TGTGCCAGCAGTTTATCGACTAGCAGTTACGAGCAGTACTTC	CASSLSTSSYEQYF	TRBV27	TRBJ2-7	TRBD2	few
TGTGCCAGCAGTATTGGAGAGGGGGCGCAGGGTGAGCAGTTCTTC	CASSIGEGAQGEQFF	TRBV6-2/TRBV6-3	TRBJ2-1	TRBD1	large
TGTGCCAGCAGCCCCGGGACTAGCGTTGTCTATGAGCAGTTCTTC	CASSPGTSVVYEQFF	TRBV5-4	TRBJ2-1	TRBD2	-
TGCGCCAGCACCCTATTCCCTCAGGGGCCCTATGGCTACACCTTC	CASTLFPQGPYGYTF	TRBV5-1	TRBJ1-2	-	-